This TCR beta chain originates from a study of cytomegalovirus exposure and HLA in healthy donors. This CDR3 is built from 15 residues. V was cut by 0 bases and J by 6 bases, with 13 bases left in between. Germline values: CDR1 SGHVS, CDR2 FQNEAQ. Broader study findings: Immune exposure information comprised only CMV serostatus. The classifier, whose performance was assessed in both the original and validation cohorts, reportedly diagnosed cytomegalovirus status with high specificity and sensitivity. In a later analysis, parvovirus B19, influenza, CMV and Epstein-Barr virus appeared linked to several top co-occurrence clusters.

The PCR employed 60 Vbeta primers together with 13 Jbeta primers. Sequenced by immunoSEQ multiplex PCR; TCRdb stores in-frame clones only, minus some. Among some 150,000 clones listed, 75% to 85% were seen once. As concerns this clone: Its cognate antigen is unknown.

The source is a woman between 35 and 50 years old in good health and CMV-seropositive. Sequences were obtained from PBMCs. V and J are TRBV7-8 and TRBJ2-3, with a possible D match to TRBD2 (5 bases). The CDR3 DNA is TGTGCCAGCAGCTTAGCTAGGAGGACGGGCGATACGCAGTATTTT. Translated: CASSLARRTGDTQYF.